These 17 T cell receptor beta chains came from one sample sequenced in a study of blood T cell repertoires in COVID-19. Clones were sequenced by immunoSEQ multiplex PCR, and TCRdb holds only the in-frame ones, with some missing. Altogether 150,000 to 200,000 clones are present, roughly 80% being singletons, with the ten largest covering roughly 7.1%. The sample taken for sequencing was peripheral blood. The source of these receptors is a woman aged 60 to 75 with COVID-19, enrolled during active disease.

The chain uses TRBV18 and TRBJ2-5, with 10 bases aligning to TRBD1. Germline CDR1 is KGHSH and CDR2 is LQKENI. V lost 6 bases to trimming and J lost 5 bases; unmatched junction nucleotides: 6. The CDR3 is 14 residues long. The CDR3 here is CASSADRGEETQYF. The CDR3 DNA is TGTGCCAGCTCGGCGGACAGGGGGGAGGAGACCCAGTACTTC.

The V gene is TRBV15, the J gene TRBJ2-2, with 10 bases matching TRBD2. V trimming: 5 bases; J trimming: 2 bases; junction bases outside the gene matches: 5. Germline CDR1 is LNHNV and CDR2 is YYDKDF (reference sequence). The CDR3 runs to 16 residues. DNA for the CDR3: TGTGCCACCAGCGTTCTAGCGGGGGTAAACACCGGGGAGCTGTTTTTT. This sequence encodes CATSVLAGVNTGELFF.

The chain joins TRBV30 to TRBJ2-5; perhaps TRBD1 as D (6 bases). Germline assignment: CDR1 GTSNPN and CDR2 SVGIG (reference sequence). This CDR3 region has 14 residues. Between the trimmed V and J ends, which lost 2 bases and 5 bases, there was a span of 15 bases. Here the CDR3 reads CAWSRGQSAETQYF. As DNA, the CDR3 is TGTGCCTGGAGTAGAGGACAGTCTGCTGAGACCCAGTACTTC.

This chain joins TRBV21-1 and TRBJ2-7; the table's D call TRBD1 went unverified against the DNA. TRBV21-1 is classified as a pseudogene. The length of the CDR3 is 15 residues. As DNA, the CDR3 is TGTGCCAGCAGCAGAGGACAGGCCAAATACTACGAGCAGTACGTC. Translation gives CASSRGQAKYYEQYV.

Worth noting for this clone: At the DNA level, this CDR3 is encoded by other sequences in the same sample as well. CDR3 residues: CASSYGTGSGYTF. Written as DNA, the CDR3 is TGTGCCAGCAGTTACGGGACAGGGAGTGGCTACACCTTC. This chain uses TRBV6-5 with TRBJ1-2; 9 positions match TRBD1. This CDR3 spans 13 amino acids. Germline V gene lookup returns CDR1 MNHEY and CDR2 SVGAGI. V lost 2 bases, J lost 7 bases, and 2 bases stayed unmatched.

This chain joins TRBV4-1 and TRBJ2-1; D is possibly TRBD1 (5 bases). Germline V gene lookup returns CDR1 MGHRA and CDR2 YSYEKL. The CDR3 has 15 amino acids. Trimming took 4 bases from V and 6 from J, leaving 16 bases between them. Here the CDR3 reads CASSPLDRIRNEQFF. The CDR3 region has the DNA TGCGCCAGCAGCCCCCTCGACAGAATACGCAATGAGCAGTTCTTC.

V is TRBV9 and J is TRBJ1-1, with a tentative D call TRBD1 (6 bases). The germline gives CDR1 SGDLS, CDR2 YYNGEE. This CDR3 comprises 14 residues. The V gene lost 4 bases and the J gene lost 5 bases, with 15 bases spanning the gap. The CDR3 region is CASSPTGSWTEAFF. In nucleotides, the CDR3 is TGTGCCAGCAGCCCTACAGGGTCGTGGACTGAAGCTTTCTTT.

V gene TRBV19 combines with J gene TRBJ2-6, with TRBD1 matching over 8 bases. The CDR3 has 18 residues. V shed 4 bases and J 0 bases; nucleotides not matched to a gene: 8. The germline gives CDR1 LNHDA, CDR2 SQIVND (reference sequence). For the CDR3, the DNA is TGTGCCAGTAGTACCGGAGGACAGGGATTCTCTGGGGCCAACGTCCTGACTTTC. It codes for CASSTGGQGFSGANVLTF.

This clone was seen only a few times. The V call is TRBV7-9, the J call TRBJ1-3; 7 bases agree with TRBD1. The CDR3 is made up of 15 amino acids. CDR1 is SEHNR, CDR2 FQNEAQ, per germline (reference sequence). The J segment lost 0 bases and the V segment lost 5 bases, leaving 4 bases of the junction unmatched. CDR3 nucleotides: TGTGCCAGCAGCCCCAGGGGGAGCTCTGGAAACACCATATATTTT. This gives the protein CASSPRGSSGNTIYF.

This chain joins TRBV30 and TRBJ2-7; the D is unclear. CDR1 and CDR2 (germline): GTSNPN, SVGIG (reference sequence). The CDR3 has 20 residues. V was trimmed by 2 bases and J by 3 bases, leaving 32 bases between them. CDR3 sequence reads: CAWSCQGNDKRAGKYYEQYV. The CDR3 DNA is TGTGCCTGGAGTTGCCAAGGTAACGATAAAAGAGCAGGTAAGTACTACGAGCAGTACGTC.

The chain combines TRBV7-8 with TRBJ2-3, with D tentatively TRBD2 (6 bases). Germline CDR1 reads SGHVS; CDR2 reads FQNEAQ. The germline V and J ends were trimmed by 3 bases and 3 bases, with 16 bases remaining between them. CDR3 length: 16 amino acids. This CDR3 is CASSLGGPVKTDTQYF. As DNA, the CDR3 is TGTGCCAGCAGCTTGGGGGGTCCTGTCAAAACAGATACGCAGTATTTT.

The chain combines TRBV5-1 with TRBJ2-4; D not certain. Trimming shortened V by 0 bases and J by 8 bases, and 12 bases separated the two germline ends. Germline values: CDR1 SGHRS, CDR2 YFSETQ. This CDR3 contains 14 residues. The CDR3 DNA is TGCGCCAGCAGCTTGGGCGACAACTGGGACATTCAGTACTTC. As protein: CASSLGDNWDIQYF. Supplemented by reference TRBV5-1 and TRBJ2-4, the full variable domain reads KAGVTQTPRYLIKTRGQQVTLSCSPISGHRSVSWYQQTPGQGLQFLFEYFSETQRNKGNFPGRFSGRQFSNSRSEMNVSTLELGDSALYLCASSLGDNWDIQYFGAGTRLSVL.

The CDR3 here is CASSEHSNYGYTF. CDR3 DNA sequence: TGTGCCAGCAGTGAACACAGCAACTATGGCTACACCTTC. The chain couples TRBV2 to TRBJ1-2; D is unclear. Trimming stripped 2 bases from V and 2 bases from J, with 6 bases between. Germline lookup yields CDR1 SNHLY and CDR2 FYNNEI. The CDR3 is made up of 13 amino acids.

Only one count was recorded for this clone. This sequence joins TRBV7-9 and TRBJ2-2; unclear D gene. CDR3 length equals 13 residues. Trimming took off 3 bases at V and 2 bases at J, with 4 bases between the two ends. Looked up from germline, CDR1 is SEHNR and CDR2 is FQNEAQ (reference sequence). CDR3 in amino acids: CASSFVNTGELFF. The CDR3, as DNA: TGTGCCAGCAGCTTCGTTAACACCGGGGAGCTGTTTTTT.

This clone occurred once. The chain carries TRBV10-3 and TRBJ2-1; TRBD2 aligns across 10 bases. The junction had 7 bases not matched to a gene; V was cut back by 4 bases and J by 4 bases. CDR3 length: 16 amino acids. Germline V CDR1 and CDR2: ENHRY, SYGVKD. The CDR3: CAISGASGRDYNEQFF. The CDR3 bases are TGTGCCATCAGTGGTGCTAGCGGGAGAGATTACAATGAGCAGTTCTTC.

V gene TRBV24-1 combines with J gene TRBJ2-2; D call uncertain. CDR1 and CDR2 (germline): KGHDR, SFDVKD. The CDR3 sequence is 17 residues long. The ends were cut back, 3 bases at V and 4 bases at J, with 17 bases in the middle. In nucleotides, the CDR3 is TGTGCCACCAGTGATCCTACAGCTCCTGCCATCACCGGGGAGCTGTTTTTT. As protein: CATSDPTAPAITGELFF.

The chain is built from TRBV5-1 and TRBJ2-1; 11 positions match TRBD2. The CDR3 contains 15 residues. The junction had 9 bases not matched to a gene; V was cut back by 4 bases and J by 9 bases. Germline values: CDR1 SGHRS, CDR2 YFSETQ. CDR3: CASSLGLAVVGEQFF. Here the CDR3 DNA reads TGCGCCAGCAGCCTGGGACTAGCGGTTGTAGGTGAGCAGTTCTTC. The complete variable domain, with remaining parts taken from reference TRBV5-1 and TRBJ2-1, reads KAGVTQTPRYLIKTRGQQVTLSCSPISGHRSVSWYQQTPGQGLQFLFEYFSETQRNKGNFPGRFSGRQFSNSRSEMNVSTLELGDSALYLCASSLGLAVVGEQFFGPGTRLTVL.